The 9 T cell receptor beta chains in this list originate from one sample, sequenced in a study of glioma-infiltrating T cells after dendritic cell vaccination. Using immunoSEQ multiplex PCR, the repertoire was profiled, and TCRdb retains in-frame clones only, with some absent. The sample has approximately 82,000 clones; around 90% are singletons. Sequenced here: blood, sampled before dendritic cell vaccination. Receptor source: a human donor with glioblastoma.

The V call is TRBV5-1, the J call TRBJ2-3, with a tentative D call TRBD2 (6 bases). The germline CDR1 and CDR2 sequences are SGHRS and YFSETQ. This CDR3 is 16 amino acids long. V gave up 0 bases and J gave up 1 base, with 12 bases separating them. This CDR3 is CASSLAWTGGTDTQYF. DNA of the CDR3: TGCGCCAGCAGCTTGGCCTGGACGGGGGGCACAGATACGCAGTATTTT.

V usage is TRBV6-1 and J usage is TRBJ2-3; 7 bases are shared with TRBD2. The CDR3 sequence is 14 residues long. V was clipped by 6 bases and J by 5 bases; unmatched bases: 8. Germline CDR1 is MNHNS and CDR2 is SASEGT. CDR3 nucleotides: TGTGCCAGCAGGGCTAGCGGAGGGATAGATACGCAGTATTTT. Amino acids: CASRASGGIDTQYF.

This chain connects TRBV5-6 to TRBJ2-2; 7 nucleotides line up with TRBD1. CDR3 length: 14 amino acids. The V segment lost 4 bases and the J segment 4 bases; nucleotides outside the gene matches: 4. Germline assignment: CDR1 SGHDT and CDR2 YYEEEE. The CDR3 region has the DNA TGTGCCAGCAGCGAAACAGGGGCCACCGGGGAGCTGTTTTTT. Encoded protein: CASSETGATGELFF. Based on the CDR3 plus reference TRBV5-6 and TRBJ2-2, the full variable domain is DAGVTQSPTHLIKTRGQQVTLRCSPKSGHDTVSWYQQALGQGPQFIFQYYEEEERQRGNFPDRFSGHQFPNYSSELNVNALLLGDSALYLCASSETGATGELFFGEGSRLTVL.

V usage is TRBV4-1 and J usage is TRBJ2-5; perhaps TRBD1 as D (7 bases). The J call is in doubt because the DNA end fits TRBJ2-7 better. This CDR3 region has 14 residues. CDR1 is MGHRA and CDR2 is YSYEKL in the germline V gene. CDR3 DNA sequence: TGCGCCAGCAGCCAAGACTCAGGGGGAGGCGAGCAGTACTTC. Amino acid sequence: CASSQDSGGGEQYF.

The V gene is TRBV5-4, the J gene TRBJ2-2; a possible D gene is TRBD2 (6 bases). Germline-derived CDR1 and CDR2 are SGHNT and YYREEE (reference sequence). The V and J ends lost 4 bases and 6 bases respectively, with 16 bases between them. The CDR3 covers 15 residues. For the CDR3, the DNA is TGTGCCAGCAGCCGGGACTTCCTGGGGGCCGGGGAGCTGTTTTTT. Translation: CASSRDFLGAGELFF.

The chain links TRBV5-1 to TRBJ2-3; 8 nucleotides line up with TRBD2. CDR1 is SGHRS, CDR2 YFSETQ, per germline. V trimming: 4 bases; J trimming: 0 bases; junction bases outside the gene matches: 4. CDR3 length: 15 amino acids. CDR3 loop: CASSPGGVSTDTQYF. DNA for the CDR3: TGCGCCAGCAGCCCGGGAGGGGTTAGCACAGATACGCAGTATTTT.

This chain uses TRBV5-6 with TRBJ1-1; 10 positions match TRBD1. The J segment lost 1 base and the V segment lost 4 bases, leaving 1 base of the junction unmatched. The CDR3 has 14 residues. Germline loops: CDR1 SGHDT, CDR2 YYEEEE. The CDR3 protein is CASSRDRGNTEAFF. CDR3 bases: TGTGCCAGCAGCCGGGACAGGGGGAACACTGAAGCTTTCTTT.

The rearrangement uses TRBV2 and TRBJ1-5; D might be TRBD1 (5 bases). Germline CDR1 and CDR2: SNHLY and FYNNEI. With 2 bases removed from V and 7 bases from J, the gap between germline ends came to 15 bases. CDR3 length: 15 amino acids. DNA of the CDR3: TGTGCCAGCAGTGAACGGTCCGGGGGGAACCAGCCCCAGCATTTT. It specifies CASSERSGGNQPQHF.

The CDR3 DNA is TGTGCCAGTATTCCGGGTCCGGGGGACTATGGCTACACCTTC. This sequence encodes CASIPGPGDYGYTF. This chain links TRBV19 with TRBJ1-2; a possible D gene is TRBD1 (5 bases). The CDR3 consists of 14 residues. Deletions cut 7 bases from V and 3 bases from J, with 15 bases between. CDR1 and CDR2 from the germline V gene are LNHDA and SQIVND (reference sequence).